Sequencing of this TCR beta chain was carried out in a study of CD8+ T cells in alopecia areata. Overall study: Each recipient was a roughly 7-10-week-old female C3H/HeJ mouse given skin from a roughly 6-12-month-old C3H/HeJ donor with spontaneous alopecia.

Isolated RNA was reverse transcribed into cDNA used as the sequencing template. Using immunoSEQ multiplex PCR, the repertoire was profiled, and TCRdb retains in-frame clones only, with some absent. The sample presents about 120,000 clones, none singletons. V lost 4 bases, J lost 1 base, and 13 bases stayed unmatched. The CDR3 runs 17 residues. Germline V gene sequence: CDR1 FNHDT, CDR2 SITEND (reference sequence). This clone was picked up a small number of times. Its antigen is currently unknown. The gene names given are mouse names. The missing CDR3 end, 4 residues past where the read stops, is filled in from the germline J gene. The study's findings and limits: Compared with normal scalp, lesional scalp had higher clonality and more expanded CD8+ clones.

Sequenced sample: lesional skin. The sequence came from a C3H/HeJ mouse with alopecia areata. The MHC haplotype of the strain is H2-k. This chain joins TRBV19 and TRBJ1-1, with 7 positions matching TRBD1. This chain's CDR3 is CASSVGQVSEENTEVFF. The sequenced CDR3 bases are TGTGCCAGCAGTGTAGGACAGGTTTCGGAGGAAAACACA.